The 24 T cell receptor beta chains given below trace back to one sample, sequenced in a study of blood T cell repertoires in COVID-19. The data were produced by immunoSEQ multiplex PCR, yet TCRdb's version contains in-frame clones alone and is incomplete. Altogether 300,000 to 450,000 clones are present, about 90% being singletons, with the ten largest covering more than 1%. Sequencing was carried out using PBMCs or T cells enriched from blood (not recorded which). The receptors stem from a woman aged 25 to 39 who had recovered from COVID-19.

J is TRBJ2-7 and V is TRBV9; D possibly corresponds to TRBD2 (6 bases). This CDR3 is 15 amino acids long. The V and J ends lost 1 base and 2 bases respectively, with 13 bases between them. In germline, CDR1 is SGDLS, CDR2 YYNGEE. CDR3 nucleotides: TGTGCCAGCAGCGTAAGGGACTCAAGCACCTACGAGCAGTACTTC. Translating it yields CASSVRDSSTYEQYF.

This clone was counted a few times. The gene calls are TRBV4-1 and TRBJ1-6; D remains ambiguous. CDR1 MGHRA and CDR2 YSYEKL come from the germline V gene. V was trimmed by 4 bases and J by 9 bases, leaving 10 bases between them. The CDR3 consists of 13 residues. The CDR3 DNA reads TGCGCCAGCAGCCGAGGACTTGGTTCACCCCTCCACTTT. Translation: CASSRGLGSPLHF.

The CDR3 sequence: CASSLKDGGLSTDTQYF. The CDR3 DNA sequence: TGTGCCAGCAGCTTGAAGGACGGGGGTCTAAGCACAGATACGCAGTATTTT. The V gene is TRBV5-4, the J gene TRBJ2-3; a possible D gene is TRBD2 (6 bases). Trimming took 1 base from V and 0 from J, leaving 15 bases between them. The CDR3 contains 17 residues. Germline V gives CDR1 SGHNT, CDR2 YYREEE (reference sequence).

The chain has TRBV10-2 and TRBJ2-3; 10 nucleotides align to TRBD2. Looked up from germline, CDR1 is WSHSY and CDR2 is SAAADI. The CDR3 extends over 16 amino acids. After removal of 0 bases from V and 5 bases from J, the junction contained 5 bases not matched to a gene. CDR3 bases: TGCGCCAGCAGTGAGTCCCAGCGGGGGGGCCGAGATACGCAGTATTTT. This sequence encodes CASSESQRGGRDTQYF.

V is TRBV28 and J is TRBJ2-3, with D unclear. The V gene lost 4 bases and the J gene lost 2 bases, with 13 bases spanning the gap. This CDR3 has 15 amino acids. Germline values: CDR1 MDHEN, CDR2 SYDVKM. DNA of the CDR3: TGTGCCAGCAGTTACCCGGGTCTTGCCACAGATACGCAGTATTTT. Its translation is CASSYPGLATDTQYF.

The rearrangement joins TRBV11-2 to TRBJ2-5; 12 nucleotides agree with TRBD2. The CDR3 is 18 residues long. J gave up 1 base and V 3 bases, and 9 bases lay outside the gene matches. CDR1 and CDR2 (germline): SGHAT, FQNNGV. CDR3 in DNA: TGTGCCAGCAGCTTCGGGCCACTAGCGGGGGGTCCCCAAGAGACCCAGTACTTC. This encodes CASSFGPLAGGPQETQYF.

The chain is built from TRBV11-2 and TRBJ2-4; TRBD2 is a possible D gene (6 bases). The germline V gene has CDR1 SGHAT and CDR2 FQNNGV. The CDR3 consists of 14 residues. V was clipped by 1 base and J by 6 bases, with 10 bases between them. The CDR3 DNA is TGTGCCAGCAGCTTAGGGAGGGTGGGAAACATTCAGTACTTC. Amino acid sequence: CASSLGRVGNIQYF.

The rearrangement uses TRBV14 and TRBJ1-1; 8 bases are shared with TRBD1. Trimming removed 6 bases from V and 6 bases from J; junction bases left unmatched: 12. The CDR3 is 15 amino acids. Germline loops: CDR1 SGHDN, CDR2 FVKESK. CDR3 bases: TGTGCCAGCAGAGAAGCGACAGGGGTGAGGGCTGAAGCTTTCTTT. It translates to CASREATGVRAEAFF. Full variable domain (rest looked up from reference TRBV14 and TRBJ1-1): EAGVTQFPSHSVIEKGQTVTLRCDPISGHDNLYWYRRVMGKEIKFLLHFVKESKQDESGMPNNRFLAERTGGTYSTLKVQPAELEDSGVYFCASREATGVRAEAFFGQGTRLTVV.

The chain employs TRBV5-1 and TRBJ2-7; D is possibly TRBD1 (6 bases). This CDR3 contains 14 residues. Germline V gene sequence: CDR1 SGHRS, CDR2 YFSETQ. V lost 3 bases and J 2 bases, leaving 12 bases between the germline ends. CDR3 sequence: CASSYSGTPYEQYF. CDR3 coding DNA: TGCGCCAGCAGCTACTCCGGGACACCCTACGAGCAGTACTTC.

V is TRBV4-3 and J is TRBJ1-5, with D perhaps matching TRBD1 (6 bases). Germline V gives CDR1 LGHNA, CDR2 YSLEER. There are 15 residues in the CDR3. V gave up 4 bases and J gave up 2 bases, with 12 bases separating them. CDR3 bases: TGCGCCAGCAGCCCCCCGGCAGGGGGCAATCAGCCCCAGCATTTT. Amino acids: CASSPPAGGNQPQHF.

The chain links TRBV5-1 to TRBJ1-6, with D possibly matching TRBD1 (5 bases). The CDR3 length is 15 residues. Trimming took off 4 bases at V and 10 bases at J, with 18 bases between the two ends. CDR1 SGHRS and CDR2 YFSETQ come from the germline V gene. The CDR3 bases are TGCGCCAGCAGCCGTTCGGGGGGAAGGGAATCACCCCTCCACTTT. Translated: CASSRSGGRESPLHF. The full variable domain, completed using reference TRBV5-1 and TRBJ1-6, is KAGVTQTPRYLIKTRGQQVTLSCSPISGHRSVSWYQQTPGQGLQFLFEYFSETQRNKGNFPGRFSGRQFSNSRSEMNVSTLELGDSALYLCASSRSGGRESPLHFGNGTRLTVT.

The rearrangement uses TRBV5-4 and TRBJ2-1, with a possible D match to TRBD1 (6 bases). The V gene's germline CDR1 is SGHNT and CDR2 YYREEE (reference sequence). The CDR3 runs 15 residues. V shed 4 bases and J shed 6 bases, with 17 bases lying between them. The CDR3 protein is CASSPGRTAANEQFF. The CDR3 DNA follows: TGTGCCAGCAGCCCCGGACGGACAGCGGCCAATGAGCAGTTCTTC. Using reference TRBV5-4 and TRBJ2-1 for the parts outside the CDR3, the full variable domain is ETGVTQSPTHLIKTRGQQVTLRCSSQSGHNTVSWYQQALGQGPQFIFQYYREEENGRGNFPPRFSGLQFPNYSSELNVNALELDDSALYLCASSPGRTAANEQFFGPGTRLTVL.

The chain carries TRBV5-1 and TRBJ1-3, with D perhaps matching TRBD1 (6 bases). The ends were cut back, 4 bases at V and 0 bases at J, with 14 bases in the middle. The CDR3 spans 16 residues. Germline-derived CDR1 and CDR2 are SGHRS and YFSETQ. CDR3 loop: CASSPLGQFSGNTIYF. CDR3 in DNA: TGCGCCAGCAGCCCCCTGGGACAATTCTCTGGAAACACCATATATTTT.

The DNA of the CDR3 is TGTGCCAGCCTACGACAGGGTTTGAGAGGCTACACCTTC. This encodes CASLRQGLRGYTF. The V call is TRBV28, the J call TRBJ1-2; 7 bases match TRBD1. The V and J ends lost 8 bases and 8 bases, in that order; junction bases with no gene match: 11. Per germline, CDR1 MDHEN and CDR2 SYDVKM. The CDR3 spans 13 residues.

This chain uses TRBV5-6 with TRBJ1-1; D uncertain. CDR3 length: 16 residues. Germline V CDR1 and CDR2: SGHDT, YYEEEE. Trimming removed 0 bases at V and 1 base at J, with 13 bases between. The CDR3 DNA follows: TGTGCCAGCAGCTTGGAGGTCGGGGTACGGAACACTGAAGCTTTCTTT. This encodes CASSLEVGVRNTEAFF.

The genes are TRBV9 and TRBJ1-6, with D hard to call. The CDR3 runs to 14 residues. Per germline, CDR1 SGDLS and CDR2 YYNGEE. The ends were cut back, 0 bases at V and 7 bases at J, with 8 bases in the middle. CDR3 sequence: CASSVGARNSPLHF. The CDR3 bases are TGTGCCAGCAGCGTAGGCGCCCGAAATTCACCCCTCCACTTT.

This clone appeared a single time. This sequence joins TRBV5-8 and TRBJ1-5, with TRBD1 matching over 7 bases. The CDR3 has 14 amino acids. V gave up 4 bases and J gave up 2 bases; unmatched junction bases: 3. The germline gives CDR1 SGHTS, CDR2 YDEGEE. CDR3 nucleotides: TGTGCCAGCAGCCTAGACAGGGGCAATCAGCCCCAGCATTTT. This encodes CASSLDRGNQPQHF.

The chain has TRBV24-1 and TRBJ1-2; D is possibly TRBD1 (6 bases). V lost 9 bases and J lost 0, with 10 bases in between. Germline V CDR1 and CDR2: KGHDR, SFDVKD. This CDR3 is 13 amino acids long. In nucleotides, the CDR3 is TGTGCCACCCGGCGGGGGCCTAACTATGGCTACACCTTC. Translating gives CATRRGPNYGYTF.

The rearrangement joins TRBV29-1 to TRBJ1-4; 7 bases are shared with TRBD1. V lost 4 bases, J lost 7 bases, and 9 bases stayed unmatched. Germline lookup yields CDR1 SQVTM and CDR2 ANQGSEA. CDR3 size: 14 residues. The CDR3 protein is CSVAPTGLGEKLFF. CDR3 bases: TGCAGCGTTGCTCCGACAGGGTTAGGTGAAAAACTGTTTTTT.

A single count supports this clone. The chain joins TRBV6-5 to TRBJ1-6; TRBD1 matches 7 bases. Trimming cost V 5 bases and J 7 bases; bases outside gene matches: 5. From germline, CDR1 is MNHEY and CDR2 SVGAGI. The CDR3 runs 14 residues. The CDR3 reads CASSTGAPNSPLHF. In nucleotides, the CDR3 is TGTGCCAGCAGTACAGGGGCCCCCAATTCACCCCTCCACTTT.

This chain connects TRBV19 to TRBJ1-3; D gene uncertain. The CDR3 loop spans 13 amino acids. V gave up 4 bases and J gave up 4 bases, with 8 bases separating them. Germline values: CDR1 LNHDA, CDR2 SQIVND (reference sequence). The CDR3 coding sequence is TGTGCCAGTAGTAACGAGTACGGAAACACCATATATTTT. This gives the protein CASSNEYGNTIYF. The full variable domain, completed using reference TRBV19 and TRBJ1-3, is DGGITQSPKYLFRKEGQNVTLSCEQNLNHDAMYWYRQDPGQGLRLIYYSQIVNDFQKGDIAEGYSVSREKKESFPLTVTSAQKNPTAFYLCASSNEYGNTIYFGEGSWLTVV.

The rearrangement uses TRBV27 and TRBJ1-5, with D maybe TRBD1 (6 bases). V gave up 3 bases and J gave up 2 bases, with 11 bases separating them. Looked up from germline, CDR1 is MNHEY and CDR2 is SMNVEV (reference sequence). The CDR3 length is 15 residues. The CDR3 coding sequence is TGTGCCAGCAGTTTCCAGGGGAGGGGCAATCAGCCCCAGCATTTT. This sequence encodes CASSFQGRGNQPQHF.

This clone was recorded a few times. V usage is TRBV5-1 and J usage is TRBJ1-1; TRBD1 agrees at 8 bases. The CDR3 extends over 16 amino acids. The trim removed 2 bases at V and 0 bases at J, leaving 6 bases unmatched. Germline CDR1 and CDR2: SGHRS and YFSETQ. In nucleotides, the CDR3 is TGCGCCAGCAGCTTAGGACAGGGACGTATGAACACTGAAGCTTTCTTT. Its protein product is CASSLGQGRMNTEAFF. The complete variable domain, with remaining parts taken from reference TRBV5-1 and TRBJ1-1, reads KAGVTQTPRYLIKTRGQQVTLSCSPISGHRSVSWYQQTPGQGLQFLFEYFSETQRNKGNFPGRFSGRQFSNSRSEMNVSTLELGDSALYLCASSLGQGRMNTEAFFGQGTRLTVV.

This sequence joins TRBV14 and TRBJ2-1; possible D gene TRBD2, 7 bases. Trimming took off 0 bases at V and 9 bases at J, with 21 bases between the two ends. This CDR3 has 17 amino acids. Germline V CDR1 and CDR2: SGHDN, FVKESK. The CDR3 DNA reads TGTGCCAGCAGCCAAGATCTCGAGGGGGGGCGTTATGTTGAGCAGTTCTTC. Protein: CASSQDLEGGRYVEQFF.